The text below deals with one TCR beta chain. The CDR3 has 16 amino acids. V lost 0 bases and J 6 bases, leaving 15 bases between the germline ends. Germline values: CDR1 SGHNT, CDR2 YYREEE (reference sequence). This record belongs to a study of cytomegalovirus exposure and HLA in healthy donors. Researchers ran the PCR with 60 Vbeta and 13 Jbeta primers. Repertoires were generated with immunoSEQ multiplex PCR, while TCRdb's copy carries only in-frame clones and drops some. This sample has approximately 160,000 clones; roughly 73% occur once, and the top ten carry 4.9%. The material sequenced was PBMCs. This TCR was recovered from a male donor in good health and CMV-seronegative. The chain is built from TRBV5-4 and TRBJ2-2; a weak D match, TRBD1 (5 bases). DNA for the CDR3: TGTGCCAGCAGCTTGGTAGCCGTGGGGCTCGCCGGGGAGCTGTTTTTT. Translated, it gives CASSLVAVGLAGELFF. The whole variable domain, remainder taken from reference TRBV5-4 and TRBJ2-2, is ETGVTQSPTHLIKTRGQQVTLRCSSQSGHNTVSWYQQALGQGPQFIFQYYREEENGRGNFPPRFSGLQFPNYSSELNVNALELDDSALYLCASSLVAVGLAGELFFGEGSRLTVL.